Each of the 9 T cell receptor beta chains below was sequenced from the same sample in a study of cytomegalovirus exposure and HLA in healthy donors. The study ran its PCR with 60 Vbeta and 13 Jbeta primers. Libraries were prepared by immunoSEQ multiplex PCR; TCRdb keeps only in-frame clonotypes and omits some of them. This table holds approximately 67,000 clones, over 75% found once. Input material: PBMCs. The receptors come from a woman in her twenties or thirties in good health and CMV-seropositive.

The J gene is TRBJ1-2, the V gene TRBV19; D is perhaps TRBD1 (5 bases). Germline V gene lookup returns CDR1 LNHDA and CDR2 SQIVND (reference sequence). Trimming removed 3 bases from V and 13 bases from J, with 12 bases in between. The CDR3 length is 11 residues. As DNA, the CDR3 is TGTGCCAGTAGTATTTCCAGGGCCTTCACCTTC. Protein: CASSISRAFTF.

The chain has TRBV5-6 and TRBJ2-3; D is unresolved. Trimming cost V 0 bases and J 2 bases, with 4 bases left between them. The CDR3 has 13 amino acids. The germline gives CDR1 SGHDT, CDR2 YYEEEE. The CDR3 loop is CASSLGYTDTQYF. The CDR3 region has the DNA TGTGCCAGCAGCTTGGGTTACACAGATACGCAGTATTTT.

This CDR3 is CASSLYRVSTDTQYF. As DNA, the CDR3 is TGCGCCAGCAGCTTGTACAGGGTTAGCACAGATACGCAGTATTTT. The V and J genes are TRBV5-1 and TRBJ2-3, with D possibly matching TRBD1 (6 bases). This CDR3 has 15 residues. CDR1 and CDR2 (germline): SGHRS, YFSETQ. V was trimmed by 1 base and J by 0 bases, leaving 9 bases between them. The entire variable domain, with the rest obtained from reference TRBV5-1 and TRBJ2-3, is as follows: KAGVTQTPRYLIKTRGQQVTLSCSPISGHRSVSWYQQTPGQGLQFLFEYFSETQRNKGNFPGRFSGRQFSNSRSEMNVSTLELGDSALYLCASSLYRVSTDTQYFGPGTRLTVL.

The J gene is TRBJ1-1, the V gene TRBV20-1; D not resolved. CDR1 and CDR2 (germline): DFQATT, SNEGSKA (reference sequence). The CDR3 is made up of 11 amino acids. V lost 3 bases and J lost 6, with 8 bases in between. The chain's CDR3 is CSASERPEAFF. CDR3 nucleotides: TGCAGTGCTAGCGAGAGGCCTGAAGCTTTCTTT.

The V and J genes are TRBV19 and TRBJ1-5; the match to TRBD1 covers 9 bases. Germline loops: CDR1 LNHDA, CDR2 SQIVND (reference sequence). This CDR3 has 17 amino acids. J was trimmed by 3 bases and V by 4 bases; bases with no gene match: 10. CDR3 amino acids: CASSTKWTGEDNQPQHF. The CDR3, as DNA: TGTGCCAGTAGTACAAAATGGACAGGGGAGGACAATCAGCCCCAGCATTTT.

The CDR3 DNA reads TGTGCCAGCAGCCCGGATCTGGGGAGGACTGAAGCTTTCTTT. Residues: CASSPDLGRTEAFF. The gene calls are TRBV5-4 and TRBJ1-1; D gene unclear. In germline, CDR1 is SGHNT, CDR2 YYREEE (reference sequence). V was cut by 4 bases and J by 5 bases, with 15 bases left in between. This CDR3 is built from 14 residues.

The chain joins TRBV5-6 to TRBJ2-7, with D perhaps TRBD1 (5 bases). The CDR3 runs 14 residues. Germline V lookup: CDR1 SGHDT, CDR2 YYEEEE. Trimming stripped 1 base from V and 2 bases from J, with 10 bases between. CDR3: CASSLPGHAYEQYF. CDR3 nucleotide sequence: TGTGCCAGCAGCTTGCCAGGGCATGCCTACGAGCAGTACTTC. The full variable domain, in which reference TRBV5-6 and TRBJ2-7 provide the parts outside the CDR3, is DAGVTQSPTHLIKTRGQQVTLRCSPKSGHDTVSWYQQALGQGPQFIFQYYEEEERQRGNFPDRFSGHQFPNYSSELNVNALLLGDSALYLCASSLPGHAYEQYFGPGTRLTVT.

The V call is TRBV9, the J call TRBJ1-1; perhaps TRBD1 as D (5 bases). The length of the CDR3 is 14 residues. V lost 3 bases and J 4 bases, leaving 13 bases between the germline ends. The germline V gene encodes CDR1 SGDLS and CDR2 YYNGEE. CDR3 in amino acids: CASSAPSGFTEAFF. The CDR3, as DNA: TGTGCCAGCAGCGCCCCGTCAGGGTTCACTGAAGCTTTCTTT.

The chain employs TRBV19 and TRBJ1-5; D remains ambiguous. CDR1 LNHDA and CDR2 SQIVND come from the germline V gene (reference sequence). Trimming shortened V by 3 bases and J by 6 bases, and 15 bases separated the two germline ends. The CDR3 length is 15 residues. This CDR3 is CASSISGEAGQPQHF. The CDR3 coding sequence is TGTGCCAGTAGTATTTCTGGGGAAGCGGGTCAGCCCCAGCATTTT.